Listed here are 22 T cell receptor beta chains from one sample, sequenced in a study of T-cell memory formation after mild COVID-19. TCRdb re-analysed the 5' RACE reads in MiXCR, keeping a single row per CDR3 protein. The table records 400,000 to 450,000 distinct CDR3 sequences, about 20% of them present only once. Sample: PBMCs or a T cell subset sorted from them (not recorded which). The source is a man between 18 and 35 years old who had mild COVID-19 (a few samples of this study predate the infection). Cell type and time point are not known.

This clonotype appeared many times. The chain joins TRBV28 to TRBJ1-1, with a possible D match to TRBD1 (5 bases). The CDR3 spans 14 residues. Trimming removed 6 bases from V and 0 bases from J, with 11 bases in between. Germline values: CDR1 MDHEN, CDR2 SYDVKM. The CDR3 region has the DNA TGTGCCAGCAGCCCCGGGGGGTTGAACACTGAAGCTTTCTTT. It yields the protein CASSPGGLNTEAFF.

The chain is built from TRBV7-8 and TRBJ2-1; D is possibly TRBD1 (6 bases). CDR3 size: 13 residues. Germline CDR1 reads SGHVS; CDR2 reads FQNEAQ. Trimming left V 6 bases short and J 5 bases short, with 11 bases between. The CDR3 DNA reads TGTGCCAGCAGAATGCAGGGGAACAATGAGCAGTTCTTC. Protein product: CASRMQGNNEQFF.

The gene calls are TRBV18 and TRBJ1-4, with 7 bases aligning to TRBD1. Germline V CDR1 and CDR2: KGHSH, LQKENI. CDR3 length: 15 residues. The V and J ends lost 4 bases and 8 bases, in that order; junction bases with no gene match: 10. The CDR3 loop is CASSHEQGLEEKLFF. CDR3 coding DNA: TGTGCCAGCTCACACGAACAGGGGTTGGAAGAAAAACTGTTTTTT.

This chain links TRBV28 with TRBJ2-5; 7 bases agree with TRBD2. The V gene's germline CDR1 is MDHEN and CDR2 SYDVKM. After removal of 7 bases from V and 4 bases from J, the junction contained 3 bases not matched to a gene. The CDR3 loop spans 12 amino acids. The CDR3 here is CASTPGGETQYF. In nucleotides, the CDR3 is TGTGCCAGCACCCCGGGAGGAGAGACCCAGTACTTC.

V usage is TRBV7-2 and J usage is TRBJ2-2; D remains ambiguous. The length of the CDR3 is 15 residues. Trimming left V 3 bases short and J 1 base short, with 9 bases between. Germline V gives CDR1 SGHTA, CDR2 FQGNSA. CDR3 sequence: CASSFGLMNTGELFF. CDR3 sequence (DNA): TGTGCCAGCAGCTTCGGCCTCATGAACACCGGGGAGCTGTTTTTT.

This chain joins TRBV7-6 and TRBJ2-1; 8 bases align to TRBD2. Germline V lookup: CDR1 SGHVS, CDR2 FNYEAQ. CDR3 length equals 16 residues. V shed 2 bases, J shed 2 bases, and the junction held 5 bases outside the gene matches. CDR3 in amino acids: CASSLSGGLTYNEQFF. The DNA for the CDR3 is TGTGCCAGCAGCTTAAGCGGGGGACTGACCTACAATGAGCAGTTCTTC. The variable domain in full, with the rest retrieved from reference TRBV7-6 and TRBJ2-1, is GAGVSQSPRYKVTKRGQDVALRCDPISGHVSLYWYRQALGQGPEFLTYFNYEAQQDKSGLPNDRFSAERPEGSISTLTIQRTEQRDSAMYRCASSLSGGLTYNEQFFGPGTRLTVL.

Many counts were recorded for this clonotype. This CDR3 reads CASSPAGPGDIQYF. As DNA, the CDR3 is TGCGCCAGCAGCCCGGCAGGTCCGGGAGACATTCAGTACTTC. This chain connects TRBV5-1 to TRBJ2-4; perhaps TRBD2 as D (6 bases). This CDR3 has 14 residues. Germline V gene lookup returns CDR1 SGHRS and CDR2 YFSETQ. Trimming shortened V by 4 bases and J by 8 bases, and 16 bases separated the two germline ends.

The chain combines TRBV6-2 or TRBV6-3 with TRBJ2-1; D not certain. Germline V gene data show CDR1 as MNHEY and CDR2 as SVGEGT. This CDR3 has 15 residues. The ends were cut back, 0 bases at V and 5 bases at J, with 11 bases in the middle. The CDR3 DNA reads TGTGCCAGCAGTTACTCGTTCTGGAACCACAATGAGCAGTTCTTC. Its protein is CASSYSFWNHNEQFF.

This chain joins TRBV5-4 and TRBJ2-7; D remains unclear. Germline V CDR1 and CDR2: SGHNT, YYREEE (reference sequence). The CDR3 consists of 14 residues. Trimming took 4 bases from V and 7 from J, leaving 18 bases between them. The CDR3 DNA reads as TGTGCCAGCAGCCCGTTGGGGTTCATGGGGGAGCAGTACTTC. This translates into CASSPLGFMGEQYF.

The chain employs TRBV7-2 and TRBJ2-5; TRBD2 might be the D (6 bases). This CDR3 is 13 amino acids long. Trimming removed 3 bases at V and 5 bases at J, with 10 bases between. Germline V gives CDR1 SGHTA, CDR2 FQGNSA. CDR3 protein: CASSFTRGETQYF. Here the CDR3 DNA reads TGTGCCAGCAGCTTCACCCGGGGGGAGACCCAGTACTTC.

The rearrangement joins TRBV28 to TRBJ2-1; 9 bases match TRBD2. V lost 7 bases, J lost 4 bases, and 11 bases stayed unmatched. Germline values: CDR1 MDHEN, CDR2 SYDVKM. CDR3 size: 16 residues. The CDR3 sequence is CASTLYILAGYNEQFF. For the CDR3, the DNA is TGTGCCAGCACCCTTTATATCCTAGCGGGGTACAATGAGCAGTTCTTC.

The rearrangement links TRBV29-1 to TRBJ2-3; the match to TRBD2 covers 7 bases. Germline V gives CDR1 SQVTM, CDR2 ANQGSEA. The J segment lost 3 bases and the V segment lost 3 bases, leaving 3 bases of the junction unmatched. The CDR3 has 13 amino acids. This CDR3 is CSVESGGTDTQYF. CDR3 bases: TGCAGCGTTGAGTCCGGGGGGACAGATACGCAGTATTTT.

This clonotype was seen a few times. The rearrangement uses TRBV15 and TRBJ2-7; no clear D. The CDR3 covers 16 residues. Germline CDR1 and CDR2: LNHNV and YYDKDF (reference sequence). V gave up 0 bases and J gave up 5 bases, with 17 bases separating them. The CDR3 sequence is CATSRDHRPGFNEQYV. DNA for the CDR3: TGTGCCACCAGCAGAGACCACCGCCCGGGCTTCAACGAGCAGTACGTC.

As to this clonotype: The junction and the germline gene differ at one end; a read error may be behind it. The chain carries TRBV29-1 and TRBJ2-1; no clear D. The CDR3 sequence is 11 residues long. In germline, CDR1 is SQVTM, CDR2 ANQGSEA. The DNA for the CDR3 is TGCAGCGTTGACCCCTACACTGAGCAGTTCTTC. Translating gives CSVDPYTEQFF.

This clonotype was recorded once. V is TRBV7-9 and J is TRBJ2-3, with 7 positions matching TRBD2. Germline V lookup: CDR1 SEHNR, CDR2 FQNEAQ (reference sequence). With 7 bases clipped from V and 2 bases from J, the junction kept 9 bases outside the gene matches. The CDR3 is made up of 15 amino acids. The CDR3 DNA sequence: TGTGCCAGCAACGTTGGCGGGGGAAACACAGATACGCAGTATTTT. This translates into CASNVGGGNTDTQYF.

The V and J genes are TRBV7-2 and TRBJ1-2; D gene uncertain. CDR1 SGHTA and CDR2 FQGNSA come from the germline V gene. This CDR3 is built from 17 residues. V dropped 4 bases and J dropped 4 bases, with 22 bases sitting between them. CDR3 sequence (DNA): TGTGCCAGCAGCTATACGCAATTTCGGGGTATTATCTATGGCTACACCTTC. Translated: CASSYTQFRGIIYGYTF.

The chain joins TRBV5-1 to TRBJ2-3, with TRBD2 matching over 8 bases. The germline gives CDR1 SGHRS, CDR2 YFSETQ. There are 15 residues in the CDR3. V was clipped by 4 bases and J by 3 bases; unmatched bases: 7. This CDR3 reads CASSASGGKTDTQYF. The CDR3 nucleotides read TGCGCCAGCAGCGCCAGCGGGGGAAAGACAGATACGCAGTATTTT.

The V and J genes are TRBV4-3 and TRBJ1-5; 9 nucleotides match TRBD1. Germline lookup yields CDR1 LGHNA and CDR2 YSLEER. The length of the CDR3 is 15 residues. The V segment lost 4 bases and the J segment 6 bases; nucleotides outside the gene matches: 7. The chain's CDR3 is CASSPGTGRGQPQHF. CDR3 coding DNA: TGCGCCAGCAGCCCTGGGACAGGGAGGGGTCAGCCCCAGCATTTT.

This rearrangement joins TRBV6-2 or TRBV6-3 to TRBJ2-1; 11 bases are a match to TRBD2. Germline CDR1 MNHEY, CDR2 SVGEGT. The CDR3 has 17 amino acids. Germline trimming cut 8 bases from V and 1 base from J; bases unmatched to any gene: 10. The DNA for the CDR3 is TGTGCCAGCCGTTCACTAGCGGGGGCGGGGTCCTACAATGAGCAGTTCTTC. Its protein is CASRSLAGAGSYNEQFF.

V gene TRBV3-1 combines with J gene TRBJ2-3, with 11 bases identical to TRBD1. CDR1 is LGHDT, CDR2 YNNKEL, per germline (reference sequence). The CDR3 runs to 16 residues. J gave up 6 bases and V 4 bases, and 9 bases lay outside the gene matches. CDR3 in DNA: TGTGCCAGCAGCCTCCGGGACAGGGGGAGGTCGGATACGCAGTATTTT. Its protein is CASSLRDRGRSDTQYF.

The chain links TRBV6-6 to TRBJ2-2; 8 bases are a match to TRBD1. CDR1 and CDR2 from the germline V gene are MNHNY and SVGAGI (reference sequence). The CDR3 totals 16 residues. After removal of 2 bases from V and 0 bases from J, the junction contained 2 bases not matched to a gene. CDR3 coding DNA: TGTGCCAGCAGTTACCCGACAGGGGCGAACACCGGGGAGCTGTTTTTT. It specifies CASSYPTGANTGELFF.

This clonotype has more than one count but fewer than ten. The chain employs TRBV4-3 and TRBJ1-2; TRBD1 agrees at 11 bases. Germline lookup yields CDR1 LGHNA and CDR2 YSLEER. The length of the CDR3 is 16 residues. The trim removed 4 bases at V and 8 bases at J, leaving 12 bases unmatched. Here the CDR3 reads CASSPGFGQGARGYTF. The CDR3 DNA follows: TGCGCCAGCAGCCCAGGATTCGGACAGGGGGCGCGAGGCTACACCTTC.